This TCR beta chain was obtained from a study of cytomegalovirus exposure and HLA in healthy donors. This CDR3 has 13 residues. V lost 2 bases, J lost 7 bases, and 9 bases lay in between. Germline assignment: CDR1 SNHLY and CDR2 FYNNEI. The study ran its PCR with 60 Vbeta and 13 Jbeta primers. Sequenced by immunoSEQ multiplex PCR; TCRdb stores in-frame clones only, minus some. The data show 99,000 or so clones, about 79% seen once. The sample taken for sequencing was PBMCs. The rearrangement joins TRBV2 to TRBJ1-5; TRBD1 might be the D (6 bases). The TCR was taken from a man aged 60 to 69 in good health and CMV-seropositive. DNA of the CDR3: TGTGCCAGCAGTGAAAGGGGGGGACAGCCCCAGCATTTT. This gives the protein CASSERGGQPQHF.